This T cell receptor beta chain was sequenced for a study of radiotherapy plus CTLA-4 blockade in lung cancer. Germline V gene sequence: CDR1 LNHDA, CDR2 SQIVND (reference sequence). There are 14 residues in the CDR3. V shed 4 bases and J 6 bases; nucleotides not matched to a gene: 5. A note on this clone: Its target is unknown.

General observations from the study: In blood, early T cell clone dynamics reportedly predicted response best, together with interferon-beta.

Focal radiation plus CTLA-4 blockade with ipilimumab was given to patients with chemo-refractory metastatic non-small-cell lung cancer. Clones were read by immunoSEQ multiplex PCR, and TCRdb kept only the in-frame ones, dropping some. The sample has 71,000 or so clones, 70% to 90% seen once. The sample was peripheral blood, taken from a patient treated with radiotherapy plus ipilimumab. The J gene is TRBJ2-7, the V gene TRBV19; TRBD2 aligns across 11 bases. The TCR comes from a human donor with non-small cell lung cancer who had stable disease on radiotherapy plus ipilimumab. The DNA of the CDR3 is TGTGCCAGTAGTACTAGCGGGGGGATCGGCGAGCAGTACTTC. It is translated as CASSTSGGIGEQYF.